This passage covers 27 T cell receptor beta chains from one sample sequenced in a study of PD-1 blockade in classical Hodgkin lymphoma. The assay was immunoSEQ multiplex PCR, and TCRdb's table has in-frame clones only and misses some. The sample records 90,000 to 120,000 clones, nearly 90% being singletons. All trial patients relapsed after autologous stem cell transplantation. Material: peripheral blood mononuclear cells (PBMCs), obtained before the second cycle of nivolumab. These receptor sequences come from a human donor with classical Hodgkin lymphoma.

V gene TRBV4-2 combines with J gene TRBJ1-5; no definite D call. The germline V gene has CDR1 LGHNA and CDR2 YNFKEQ. CDR3 length: 15 residues. V was trimmed by 0 bases and J by 6 bases, leaving 12 bases between them. In DNA form, the CDR3 reads TGTGCCAGCAGCCAAGATAAGGATGGATCTCAGCCCCAGCATTTT. It is translated as CASSQDKDGSQPQHF.

This chain connects TRBV19 to TRBJ2-7; D gene uncertain. Germline V CDR1 and CDR2: LNHDA, SQIVND (reference sequence). Trimming cost V 0 bases and J 4 bases, with 7 bases left between them. This CDR3 is built from 13 residues. DNA of the CDR3: TGTGCCAGTAGTATAGATCTGGGGTACGAGCAGTACTTC. Residues: CASSIDLGYEQYF.

The rearrangement links TRBV5-1 to TRBJ2-1, with a possible D match to TRBD2 (6 bases). Trimming took 1 base from V and 7 from J, leaving 15 bases between them. This CDR3 comprises 15 residues. Germline CDR1 SGHRS, CDR2 YFSETQ. The DNA of the CDR3 is TGCGCCAGCAGCTTGTCGGGAGCCCCTATTAATGAGCAGTTCTTC. Translated, it gives CASSLSGAPINEQFF.

The chain is built from TRBV4-1 and TRBJ1-1, with D uncertain. There are 14 residues in the CDR3. CDR1 MGHRA and CDR2 YSYEKL come from the germline V gene. The V gene lost 3 bases and the J gene lost 1 base, with 9 bases spanning the gap. CDR3 nucleotide sequence: TGCGCCAGCAGCCACGAACAGTCGAACACTGAAGCTTTCTTT. This translates into CASSHEQSNTEAFF.

This clone showed up just once. The chain recombines TRBV28 with TRBJ1-1; D remains ambiguous. This CDR3 comprises 15 residues. Trimming left V 7 bases short and J 2 bases short, with 17 bases between. CDR1 is MDHEN, CDR2 SYDVKM, per germline. This CDR3 reads CASTTLHPPNTEAFF. The CDR3 coding sequence is TGTGCCAGCACCACCCTCCACCCACCAAACACTGAAGCTTTCTTT.

The gene calls are TRBV4-1 and TRBJ1-1; no definite D call. V lost 0 bases, J lost 1 base, and 15 bases lay in between. This CDR3 is built from 17 residues. Germline V gives CDR1 MGHRA, CDR2 YSYEKL. DNA of the CDR3: TGCGCCAGCAGCCAAGATGGTTCGTCAGCAGCGAACACTGAAGCTTTCTTT. Its protein product is CASSQDGSSAANTEAFF.

The V and J genes are TRBV4-1 and TRBJ1-1; no reliable D call. V was pared by 3 bases and J by 7 bases, with 15 bases between. CDR1 is MGHRA and CDR2 is YSYEKL in the germline V gene. CDR3 length: 14 amino acids. CDR3 sequence: CASSHFGFGSEAFF. CDR3 nucleotide sequence: TGCGCCAGCAGCCATTTTGGATTCGGGAGTGAAGCTTTCTTT.

The chain has TRBV19 and TRBJ2-3; 13 nucleotides align to TRBD2. With 4 bases clipped from V and 0 bases from J, the junction kept 4 bases outside the gene matches. This CDR3 has 17 residues. Germline V gene sequence: CDR1 LNHDA, CDR2 SQIVND (reference sequence). The DNA of the CDR3 is TGTGCCAGTAGTACGGGACTAGCGGGACTCAGCACAGATACGCAGTATTTT. This sequence encodes CASSTGLAGLSTDTQYF.

DNA for the CDR3: TGTGCCAGCAGCGCCTCCGGGACAGGTTGGATTGAGCAGTTCTTC. It codes for CASSASGTGWIEQFF. The rearrangement uses TRBV7-2 and TRBJ2-1; TRBD1 aligns across 8 bases. CDR1 is SGHTA, CDR2 FQGNSA, per germline. Trimming cost V 5 bases and J 9 bases; bases outside gene matches: 12. The CDR3 contains 15 residues. Full variable domain (outside the CDR3, taken from reference TRBV7-2 and TRBJ2-1): GAGVSQSPSNKVTEKGKDVELRCDPISGHTALYWYRQSLGQGLEFLIYFQGNSAPDKSGLPSDRFSAERTGGSVSTLTIQRTQQEDSAVYLCASSASGTGWIEQFFGPGTRLTVL.

V and J are TRBV29-1 and TRBJ2-5; 11 bases map to TRBD2. The CDR3 is 13 amino acids. With 5 bases clipped from V and 5 bases from J, the junction kept 4 bases outside the gene matches. Germline V gene sequence: CDR1 SQVTM, CDR2 ANQGSEA. CDR3 bases: TGCAGCGTTTCTGCTAGCGGGGGGGAGACCCAGTACTTC. Its protein product is CSVSASGGETQYF.

CDR3 sequence (DNA): TGTGCCAGCAGTTTATTAGGGGGGGGAGCTTTCTTT. Its protein is CASSLLGGGAFF. The chain has TRBV28 and TRBJ1-1; D may be TRBD1 (6 bases). Germline values: CDR1 MDHEN, CDR2 SYDVKM. Trimming removed 1 base at V and 10 bases at J, with 10 bases between. This CDR3 is 12 amino acids long.

The V gene is TRBV6-5, the J gene TRBJ2-1, with D tentatively TRBD2 (6 bases). With 7 bases removed from V and 11 bases from J, the gap between germline ends came to 24 bases. This CDR3 is built from 15 residues. Germline V gene lookup returns CDR1 MNHEY and CDR2 SVGAGI. In DNA, the CDR3 is TGTGCCAGCAAACCCGCGGAGGGGCGGGCCAGAAAGCAGTTCTTC. It yields the protein CASKPAEGRARKQFF.

The J gene is TRBJ1-2, the V gene TRBV4-3; 8 bases line up with TRBD1. This CDR3 is 16 amino acids long. V shed 0 bases, J shed 7 bases, and the junction held 10 bases outside the gene matches. In germline, CDR1 is LGHNA, CDR2 YSLEER. The CDR3 nucleotides read TGCGCCAGCAGCCAAGATTCGAACAGGGGGGGTGGTGGCTACACCTTC. This gives the protein CASSQDSNRGGGGYTF.

This rearrangement joins TRBV6-6 to TRBJ2-3; TRBD2 agrees at 10 bases. Germline CDR1 MNHNY, CDR2 SVGAGI (reference sequence). The CDR3 is 15 residues long. The J segment lost 5 bases and the V segment lost 0 bases, leaving 2 bases of the junction unmatched. This CDR3 reads CASSYSLAGVDTQYF. In nucleotides, the CDR3 is TGTGCCAGCAGTTACTCGCTAGCGGGGGTAGATACGCAGTATTTT.

This clone has a single count. Written as DNA, the CDR3 is TGTGCCAGCAGACCGTCGACAGGGGGCACTGAAGCTTTCTTT. Its translation is CASRPSTGGTEAFF. V gene TRBV6-1 combines with J gene TRBJ1-1; 9 bases fit TRBD1. In germline, CDR1 is MNHNS, CDR2 SASEGT. This CDR3 contains 14 residues. The V and J ends lost 6 bases and 4 bases, in that order; junction bases with no gene match: 6.

This clone was observed a handful of times. The chain carries TRBV19 and TRBJ1-5; D is perhaps TRBD1 (5 bases). Germline-derived CDR1 and CDR2 are LNHDA and SQIVND (reference sequence). The V and J ends lost 7 bases and 7 bases respectively, with 14 bases between them. This CDR3 region has 13 residues. CDR3 coding DNA: TGTGCCAGTAATACGCAGGGAGGCCAGCCCCAGCATTTT. Its translation is CASNTQGGQPQHF.

The CDR3 nucleotides are TGTGCCAGCAGCTCGGCCTTTGAAGCTTTCTTT. Its translation: CASSSAFEAFF. This chain links TRBV7-2 with TRBJ1-1; unclear D gene. Trimming removed 4 bases at V and 7 bases at J, with 7 bases between. This CDR3 region has 11 residues. The V gene's germline CDR1 is SGHTA and CDR2 FQGNSA.

V gene TRBV7-9 combines with J gene TRBJ1-1; TRBD1 is a possible D gene (6 bases). The CDR3 is 14 amino acids. Germline V CDR1 and CDR2: SEHNR, FQNEAQ (reference sequence). The V and J ends lost 2 bases and 4 bases respectively, with 11 bases between them. Here the CDR3 reads CASSLYREGTEAFF. CDR3 DNA: TGTGCCAGCAGCTTATACAGGGAAGGCACTGAAGCTTTCTTT.

V gene TRBV18 combines with J gene TRBJ2-7; D might be TRBD2 (6 bases). Trimming left V 2 bases short and J 6 bases short, with 17 bases between. The germline V gene encodes CDR1 KGHSH and CDR2 LQKENI. CDR3 length equals 15 residues. The CDR3, as DNA: TGTGCCAGCTCACCAAATCGCGGGGAATCTGCCGAGCAGTACTTC. This translates into CASSPNRGESAEQYF.

The chain employs TRBV30 and TRBJ1-1; a possible D gene is TRBD1 (5 bases). Trimming stripped 1 base from V and 10 bases from J, with 13 bases between. The CDR3 loop spans 12 amino acids. Per the germline V gene, CDR1 is GTSNPN and CDR2 is SVGIG (reference sequence). Here the CDR3 DNA reads TGTGCCTGGAGTGAGTTGGGGGGAGGAGCTTTCTTT. Amino acids: CAWSELGGGAFF.

The V and J genes are TRBV2 and TRBJ1-1; D may be TRBD1 (6 bases). The V gene's germline CDR1 is SNHLY and CDR2 FYNNEI. V lost 7 bases to trimming and J lost 4 bases, with 10 bases between them. The CDR3 covers 12 residues. Here the CDR3 reads CASIGGGTEAFF. DNA of the CDR3: TGTGCCAGCATAGGAGGGGGCACTGAAGCTTTCTTT.

This clone is medium-sized. This chain joins TRBV27 and TRBJ1-2; D gene unclear. Per the germline V gene, CDR1 is MNHEY and CDR2 is SMNVEV (reference sequence). V lost 6 bases, J lost 4 bases, and 12 bases lay in between. The CDR3 contains 13 residues. The CDR3 spells CASSLAGGYGYTF. Written as DNA, the CDR3 is TGTGCCAGCAGCCTGGCCGGTGGCTATGGCTACACCTTC.

This clone was recorded at least ten times. The chain is built from TRBV19 and TRBJ2-3; unclear D gene. The CDR3 spans 13 residues. CDR1 is LNHDA and CDR2 is SQIVND in the germline V gene (reference sequence). Between the trimmed V and J ends, which lost 5 bases and 4 bases, there was a span of 10 bases. In DNA, the CDR3 is TGTGCCAGTAGTTCAACCGCGGCAGATACGCAGTATTTT. Translation: CASSSTAADTQYF.

This clone was detected once. This chain links TRBV11-2 with TRBJ2-7, with D unclear. The CDR3 loop spans 14 amino acids. V was pared by 3 bases and J by 2 bases, with 11 bases between. Germline V lookup: CDR1 SGHAT, CDR2 FQNNGV. The CDR3 protein is CASSFGNLAYEQYF. For the CDR3, the DNA is TGTGCCAGCAGCTTCGGCAACTTAGCCTACGAGCAGTACTTC.

The V gene is TRBV7-9, the J gene TRBJ2-6, with 7 positions matching TRBD1. The trim removed 4 bases at V and 0 bases at J, leaving 9 bases unmatched. Germline values: CDR1 SEHNR, CDR2 FQNEAQ (reference sequence). This CDR3 has 18 residues. The CDR3 loop is CASSSDRSIVSGANVLTF. CDR3 DNA: TGTGCCAGCAGCTCGGACAGGTCTATCGTCTCTGGGGCCAACGTCCTGACTTTC.

The table lists this clone with a count of one. The gene calls are TRBV7-6 and TRBJ2-2; 8 positions match TRBD1. Germline assignment: CDR1 SGHVS and CDR2 FNYEAQ. The CDR3 has 18 amino acids. V dropped 0 bases and J dropped 3; count of bases not matched to a gene: 9. The CDR3 DNA is TGTGCCAGCAGCTTAGCTAAGCTTGGGACAGGCCACACCGGGGAGCTGTTTTTT. It encodes CASSLAKLGTGHTGELFF.

The chain joins TRBV2 to TRBJ2-3; maybe TRBD1 (6 bases). This CDR3 comprises 15 residues. CDR1 SNHLY and CDR2 FYNNEI come from the germline V gene. Deletions cut 6 bases from V and 0 bases from J, with 13 bases between. CDR3 sequence reads: CASSAGTSSTDTQYF. The DNA of the CDR3 is TGTGCCAGCAGCGCCGGGACATCTAGCACAGATACGCAGTATTTT.